Sequencing of this T cell receptor beta chain was carried out in a study of metastatic and nonmetastatic thyroid tumors. This clone was seen many times. Until they underwent thyroid surgery, no patient had received any treatment. MiXCR reprocessed the PCR reads for TCRdb. Seen here are tens of thousands of clones, 20% to 25% observed once, and the top ten hold around 3.4%. V shed 3 bases, J shed 1 base, and the junction held 1 base outside the gene matches. This CDR3 region has 14 residues. The germline V gene has CDR1 SGHAT and CDR2 FQNNGV. The sample taken for sequencing was blood. V is TRBV11-2 and J is TRBJ2-3; 7 nucleotides agree with TRBD2. This clonotype was obtained from a male donor with papillary thyroid cancer or a benign thyroid nodule (not recorded which). Some clones in this sample may be carry-over from other donors' samples. CDR3 loop: CASSFGRGTDTQYF. CDR3 bases: TGTGCCAGCAGCTTTGGGAGGGGCACAGATACGCAGTATTTT.